These T cell receptor beta chains were read from a single sample in a study of CD8+ T cells in alopecia areata. Repertoires were generated with immunoSEQ multiplex PCR, while TCRdb's copy carries only in-frame clones and drops some. In the table there are about 150,000 clones, 55% of which are singletons. Sequenced material: CD4+ T cells sorted from blood. The origin of the receptors is a human donor in good health. The CDR3 runs from the conserved cysteine through the conserved F or W. The D gene is left open where the match is weak. Not all rows give a size; the values are once, few, many and, for expanded clones, a class.

V,D,J,size,DNA,CDR3
TRBV15,NA,TRBJ2-7,NA,TGTGCCACCAGCAGGTTGCTCAAGGGTTACGAGCAGTACTTC,CATSRLLKGYEQYF
TRBV5-6,NA,TRBJ2-7,NA,TGTGCCAGCAGCTTGTGGACCGGGACACGGTACCGTTCCTACGAGCAGTACTTC,CASSLWTGTRYRSYEQYF
TRBV30,NA,TRBJ1-5,NA,TGTGCCTGGAGTGCCCAGGGGAATCAGCCCCAGCATTTT,CAWSAQGNQPQHF
TRBV7-9,NA,TRBJ2-3,many,TGTGCCAGCAGACAGGGCCGCACAGATACGCAGTATTTT,CASRQGRTDTQYF
TRBV9,NA,TRBJ1-2,NA,TGTGCCAGCAGCGTAGGATTCGCAACAATCAATGGCTACACCTTC,CASSVGFATINGYTF
TRBV29-1,TRBD1,TRBJ2-2,many,TGCAGCGTTGAGGGCAGGGGGATCCCCGGGGAGCTGTTTTTT,CSVEGRGIPGELFF
TRBV4-1,TRBD2,TRBJ2-1,NA,TGCGCCAGCAGCCAAGATGGGGGACTAGGTCCCAATGAGCAGTTCTTC,CASSQDGGLGPNEQFF
TRBV2,TRBD2,TRBJ2-7,NA,TGTGCCAGCAGTTCCTCGGGCCCGGGAGGCTACGAGCAGTACTTC,CASSSSGPGGYEQYF
TRBV5-1,TRBD2,TRBJ2-5,NA,TGCGCCAGCAGCCCGGGGGGTCTAGCGACTCAAGAGACCCAGTACTTC,CASSPGGLATQETQYF
TRBV25-1,TRBD1,TRBJ1-2,NA,TGTGCCAGCAGTGAGACCGAAACAGGGGGTCTCTATGGCTACACCTTC,CASSETETGGLYGYTF
TRBV28,NA,TRBJ2-3,NA,TGTGCCAGCAGTCTAGCGACAGATACGCAGTATTTT,CASSLATDTQYF
TRBV29-1,NA,TRBJ1-1,NA,TGCAGCGTTGCGTACACTGAAGCTTTCTTT,CSVAYTEAFF
TRBV9,TRBD2,TRBJ2-3,NA,TGTGCCAGCAGCGTAGACGCGGGAGGGCGGACAGATACGCAGTATTTT,CASSVDAGGRTDTQYF
TRBV6-1,NA,TRBJ2-2,NA,TGTGCCAGCAGTGAATTCGAAGGCGGGGAGCTGTTTTTT,CASSEFEGGELFF
TRBV10-3,NA,TRBJ2-2,few,TGTGCCATCAGTGATGGTCGGACCCTCACCGGGGAGCTGTTTTTT,CAISDGRTLTGELFF
TRBV20-1,NA,TRBJ2-1,NA,TGCAGTGCTACGTCCCCAAATGAGCAGTTCTTC,CSATSPNEQFF
TRBV5-6,NA,TRBJ2-7,NA,TGTGCCAGCAGCTTAACAGGACACTACGAGCAGTACTTC,CASSLTGHYEQYF
TRBV11-1,NA,TRBJ2-7,NA,TGTGCCAGCAGCCCCCGGGGCAGGGCCTACGAGCAGTACTTC,CASSPRGRAYEQYF
TRBV5-1,NA,TRBJ2-7,NA,TGCGCCAGCAGCTTGGAACTAAGCTCCGATGCTGTGTACTTC,CASSLELSSDAVYF
TRBV30,NA,TRBJ2-7,NA,TGTGCCCTTATACGGTTTCGGGACGAGCAGTACTTC,CALIRFRDEQYF
TRBV28,NA,TRBJ1-2,NA,TGTGCCAGCAGTTTGGCAGCACTCTATGGCTACACCTTC,CASSLAALYGYTF
TRBV4-1,NA,TRBJ1-2,NA,TGCGCCAGCAGCCAAGTTGGCGGCAAGGTCTCTGGCTACACCTTC,CASSQVGGKVSGYTF
TRBV10-3,NA,TRBJ2-7,once,TGTGCCATCCTTGCGACGGGCCTAAACTCCTACGAGCAGTACTTC,CAILATGLNSYEQYF
TRBV29-1,NA,TRBJ2-1,NA,TGCAGCGTTGCCTTGGCCTACAATGAGCAGTTCTTC,CSVALAYNEQFF
TRBV29-1,TRBD1,TRBJ2-1,NA,TGCAGCACAAGGGACAGGGTTTACAATGAGCAGTTCTTC,CSTRDRVYNEQFF